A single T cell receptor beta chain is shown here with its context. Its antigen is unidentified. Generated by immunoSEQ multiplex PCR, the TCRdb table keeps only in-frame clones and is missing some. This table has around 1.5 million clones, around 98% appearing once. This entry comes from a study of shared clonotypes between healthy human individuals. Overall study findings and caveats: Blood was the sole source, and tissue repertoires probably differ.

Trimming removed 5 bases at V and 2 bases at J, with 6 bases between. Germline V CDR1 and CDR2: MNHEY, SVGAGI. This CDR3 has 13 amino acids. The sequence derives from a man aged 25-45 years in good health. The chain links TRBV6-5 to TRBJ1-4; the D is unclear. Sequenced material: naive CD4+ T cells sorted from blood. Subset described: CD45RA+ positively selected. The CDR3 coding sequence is TGTGCCAGCAGTGTGACTACTAATGAAAAACTGTTTTTT. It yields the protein CASSVTTNEKLFF.